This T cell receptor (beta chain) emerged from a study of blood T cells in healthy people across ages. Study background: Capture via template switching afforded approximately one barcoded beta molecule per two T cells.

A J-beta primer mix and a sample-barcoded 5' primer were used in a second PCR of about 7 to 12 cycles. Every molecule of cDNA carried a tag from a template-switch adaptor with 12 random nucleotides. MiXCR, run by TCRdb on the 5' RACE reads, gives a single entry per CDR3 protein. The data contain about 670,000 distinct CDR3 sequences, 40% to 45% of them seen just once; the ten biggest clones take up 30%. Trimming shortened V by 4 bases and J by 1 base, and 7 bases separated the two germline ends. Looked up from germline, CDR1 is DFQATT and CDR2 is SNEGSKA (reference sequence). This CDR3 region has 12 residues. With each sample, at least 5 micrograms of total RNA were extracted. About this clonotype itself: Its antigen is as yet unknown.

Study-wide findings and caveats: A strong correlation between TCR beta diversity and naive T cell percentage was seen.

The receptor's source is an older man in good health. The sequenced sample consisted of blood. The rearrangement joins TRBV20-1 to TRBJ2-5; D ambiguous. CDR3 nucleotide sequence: TGCAGTGCTACGGACCCCCAAGAGACCCAGTACTTC. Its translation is CSATDPQETQYF.